This T cell receptor beta chain emerged from a study of cytomegalovirus exposure and HLA in healthy donors (dated by TCRdb to the late 2010s). In the study overall: The 700 or so repertoires of the first cohort and the 120 validation repertoires were produced on the same platform, according to a later analysis. The aim of the study was to test whether cataloging public T cell receptors could identify signatures of past pathogen exposure. A separate validation cohort of 100 to 150 different subjects was used in addition to the approximately 640-subject first cohort. To predict cytomegalovirus infection status, the study combined high-throughput TCR immunosequencing, statistical association of individual TCRs with disease status, and machine learning.

Donors formed part of the validation cohort, which comprised fewer than 150 subjects and was distinct from the first cohort of 670 or so subjects. CDR1 and CDR2 (MGHRA, YSYEKL) derive from the germline V gene. The CDR3 holds 16 amino acids from the cysteine to the phenylalanine. Just the 48-base CDR3 DNA is kept, in frame starting at base 1. Compared with germline, V lacks 2 bases and J lacks 9 bases; bases without a gene match: 16. What the study reported, not specific to this receptor: In vitro tests confirmed that a few of the cytomegalovirus-associated TCR beta chains recognize cytomegalovirus antigens. In the study, 164 TCR beta chains were listed as associated with cytomegalovirus. The authors suggested that the approach could potentially be extended to other disease states and immunological phenotypes. In both the original and validation cohorts, the classifier was reported to diagnose cytomegalovirus status with high specificity and sensitivity. Of the cluster scores, roughly 93% were above 0 in a later analysis, which found that TCRs clustered in the first cohort also tended to co-occur in the 110 or so validation repertoires. Most TCR sequences were seen in very few donors, while some public TCRs were found in many individuals. A later analysis had no HLA typing for the validation cohort, so co-occurrence there was scored across all 120 or so repertoires.

Receptor amplification or capture employed the immunoSEQ multiplex PCR assay. Per the original workflow: A statistical classification framework was developed to diagnose cytomegalovirus status using the catalog of TCR beta chain sequences. Here the immuneACCESS table is served through TCRdb, limited to in-frame sequences with V and J called. Missing clones are a known gap in these copies; in checked studies unresolved V genes cover under half, and the rest lacks a known reason. That table is the source of V, J and clone size, and D and trimming were worked out from the DNA. The sample includes about 64,000 clones, with 85% to 95% observed a single time. About 6% of the sample is taken by the ten largest. Comments on this clone: Which antigen it targets is not known. The record has no base qualities; no much larger clone is one base away.

The sample was PBMCs. This receptor was identified in a woman aged 18-30 years in good health and CMV-seropositive. Rearrangement joined TRBV4-1 to TRBJ2-7, with 7 bases in between that match TRBD2. The DNA is TGCGCCAGCAGCCAAATTACGGTCAGCGGATTAGCGGGGCAGTACTTC. It translates to CASSQITVSGLAGQYF.